The source of this T cell receptor (beta chain) is a study of OX40 agonist ivuxolimab in advanced cancers. V lost 3 bases to trimming and J lost 0 bases, with 6 bases between them. The CDR3 runs to 14 residues. CDR1 and CDR2 from the germline V gene are MNHEY and SMNVEV (reference sequence). The protocol was immunoSEQ multiplex PCR, while the TCRdb copy is restricted to in-frame clones and leaves out a portion. The data contain 20,000 to 25,000 clones, approximately 86% of them seen just once; the ten biggest clones take up approximately 40%. The chain joins TRBV27 to TRBJ1-5; D gene uncertain. The receptor's source is an adult with an advanced solid tumor such as melanoma, head and neck, liver or kidney cancer. The specimen comprised CD4+ or CD8+ T cells sorted from blood, sampled in a trial of the OX40 agonist ivuxolimab. DNA for the CDR3: TGTGCCAGCAGTTTCAGCCCTAGCAATCAGCCCCAGCATTTT. Amino acid sequence: CASSFSPSNQPQHF.